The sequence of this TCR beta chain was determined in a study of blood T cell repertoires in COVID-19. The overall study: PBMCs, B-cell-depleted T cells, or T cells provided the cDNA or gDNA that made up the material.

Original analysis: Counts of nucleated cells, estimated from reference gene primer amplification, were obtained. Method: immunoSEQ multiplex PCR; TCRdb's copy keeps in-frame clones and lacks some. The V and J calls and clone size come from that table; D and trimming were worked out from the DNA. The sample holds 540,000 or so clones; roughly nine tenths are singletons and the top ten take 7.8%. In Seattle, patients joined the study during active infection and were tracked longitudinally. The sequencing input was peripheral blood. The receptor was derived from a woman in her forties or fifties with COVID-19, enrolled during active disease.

CDR3 nucleotide sequence: TGTGCCAGCAGCCCTTCCAGCTCTGGGGCCAACGTCCTGACTTTC. Amino acid sequence: CASSPSSSGANVLTF. The chain carries TRBV6-6 and TRBJ2-6; D uncertain. The ends were cut back, 6 bases at V and 0 bases at J, with 9 bases in the middle. This CDR3 region has 15 residues. Germline lookup yields CDR1 MNHNY and CDR2 SVGAGI (reference sequence).